The T cell receptor beta chain described here comes from a study of PD-L1 blockade in urothelial cancer. Overall study: Atezolizumab therapy began for patients in about 2014, dosed at 1,200 mg intravenously every 3 weeks.

V lost 3 bases and J lost 8, with 11 bases in between. Germline V gene data show CDR1 as SGHAT and CDR2 as FQNNGV. This CDR3 has 13 residues. Between 1 and 8 samples per patient were obtained, pretreatment and on-treatment. Repertoires were generated with immunoSEQ multiplex PCR, while TCRdb's copy carries only in-frame clones and drops some. Among tens of thousands of clones listed, approximately 86% were seen once. The clonotype was recovered from a man in his sixties with urothelial cancer. The chain recombines TRBV11-2 with TRBJ1-3; D is perhaps TRBD1 (5 bases). The sequenced sample was PBMCs, obtained around atezolizumab (anti-PD-L1) treatment. CDR3: CASSLGLMDTIYF. The CDR3 nucleotides read TGTGCCAGCAGCTTGGGACTTATGGACACCATATATTTT.